This T cell receptor beta chain emerged from a study of T cell repertoires in cytomegalovirus infection. Overall study: Both CMV infection and a matching HLA type were indicated by public TCR beta signatures.

General study results and limits: Cumulative public TCR beta family frequency identified CMV carriers with the relevant HLA. Within the response measured ex vivo, HLA-C-restricted CMV-specific TCR beta clonotypes were dominant.

In TCRdb, the reads were re-called with MiXCR into one record per CDR3 protein. This table has about 250,000 distinct CDR3 sequences, approximately 6.7% appearing once. V was shortened by 0 bases and J by 2 bases, with 11 bases between the two germline ends. The CDR3 has 15 residues. Germline V CDR1 and CDR2: SGDLS, YYNGEE. This clonotype occurred a few times. No antigen is known for it. The sample taken for sequencing was PBMCs. This clonotype originated in a human donor in good health (CMV status not recorded). Some clones in this sample may be carry-over from other donors' samples. V usage is TRBV9 and J usage is TRBJ2-5; D is unclear. CDR3 loop: CASSVGVQLQETQYF. CDR3 DNA: TGTGCCAGCAGCGTAGGAGTACAACTTCAAGAGACCCAGTACTTC.